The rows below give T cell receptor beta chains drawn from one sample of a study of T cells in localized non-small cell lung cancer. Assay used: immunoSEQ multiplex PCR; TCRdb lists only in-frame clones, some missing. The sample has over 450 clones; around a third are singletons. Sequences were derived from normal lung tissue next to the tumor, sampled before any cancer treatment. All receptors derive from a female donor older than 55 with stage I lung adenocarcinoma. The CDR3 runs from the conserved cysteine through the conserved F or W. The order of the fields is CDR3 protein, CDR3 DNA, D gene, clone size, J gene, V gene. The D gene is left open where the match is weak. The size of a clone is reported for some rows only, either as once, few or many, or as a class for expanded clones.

CASSPNRGDTQYF	TGTGCCAGCAGCCCCAACAGGGGAGATACGCAGTATTTT	TRBD1	few	TRBJ2-3	TRBV7-1
CATGPTSREKLFF	TGTGCGACCGGGCCTACATCCCGTGAAAAACTGTTTTTT	-	-	TRBJ1-4	TRBV30
CASSRLAGGTYNEQFF	TGTGCCAGCAGTCGACTAGCGGGGGGCACCTACAATGAGCAGTTCTTC	TRBD2	-	TRBJ2-1	TRBV6-8
CASSRDRAAETQYF	TGTGCCAGCAGCCGGGACAGGGCGGCAGAGACCCAGTACTTC	TRBD1	few	TRBJ2-5	TRBV11-3
CASSLPGHPNYGYTF	TGTGCCAGCAGCTTGCCGGGACACCCAAACTATGGCTACACCTTC	-	medium-sized	TRBJ1-2	TRBV11-3
CASSESTYRAPRAGYTF	TGTGCCAGCAGTGAATCCACCTACAGGGCGCCGCGGGCTGGCTACACCTTC	-	few	TRBJ1-2	TRBV25-1
CASSEAFYRETEAFF	TGTGCCAGCAGTGAAGCCTTTTACAGGGAGACTGAAGCTTTCTTT	-	medium-sized	TRBJ1-1	TRBV2
CASSPGGQGNTEAFF	TGTGCCAGCAGCCCGGGGGGACAGGGGAACACTGAAGCTTTCTTT	TRBD1	-	TRBJ1-1	TRBV11-3
CASSVSPSGGAYGYTF	TGTGCCAGCAGCGTATCCCCTTCAGGGGGCGCCTATGGCTACACCTTC	TRBD1	few	TRBJ1-2	TRBV9
CASRLSPSGSYEQYF	TGTGCCAGTCGTCTATCACCTAGCGGGAGTTACGAGCAGTACTTC	TRBD2	few	TRBJ2-7	TRBV19
CASSKRTGPNYGYTF	TGTGCCAGCAGCAAGCGAACAGGACCAAACTATGGCTACACCTTC	-	large	TRBJ1-2	TRBV11-3
CAWSPGWINYGYTF	TGTGCCTGGAGCCCGGGGTGGATTAACTATGGCTACACCTTC	-	-	TRBJ1-2	TRBV30
CSVGHSNTEAFF	TGCAGCGTTGGACACTCGAACACTGAAGCTTTCTTT	-	-	TRBJ1-1	TRBV29-1
CSVVRYDTEAFF	TGCAGCGTTGTTAGGTATGACACTGAAGCTTTCTTT	-	-	TRBJ1-1	TRBV29-1
CAISEGRGSGSTNEKLFF	TGTGCCATCAGTGAGGGCAGGGGCTCAGGATCAACTAATGAAAAACTGTTTTTT	-	few	TRBJ1-4	TRBV10-3
CAWKGGDEQYF	TGTGCCTGGAAAGGGGGTGACGAGCAGTACTTC	-	-	TRBJ2-7	TRBV30
CASSETGYIYEQYF	TGTGCCAGCAGCGAGACAGGTTATATCTACGAGCAGTACTTC	-	few	TRBJ2-7	TRBV6-8
CASGPGQGGDTQYF	TGTGCTAGTGGTCCTGGACAGGGGGGAGATACGCAGTATTTT	TRBD1	-	TRBJ2-3	TRBV12-5
CASSPPGTQSRTDTQYF	TGTGCCAGCAGCCCCCCGGGAACCCAAAGCCGCACAGATACGCAGTATTTT	-	large	TRBJ2-3	TRBV11-3
CASSIHRTEAFF	TGTGCCAGTAGTATCCACCGCACTGAAGCTTTCTTT	-	-	TRBJ1-1	TRBV19
CASTQQDNYGYTF	TGTGCCAGCACCCAGCAGGACAACTATGGCTACACCTTC	-	-	TRBJ1-2	TRBV28
CASSDRDTYGYTF	TGTGCCAGCAGCGACCGGGACACTTATGGCTACACCTTC	-	-	TRBJ1-2	TRBV14
CASSQDRLTGGYTF	TGCGCCAGCAGCCAAGATCGGCTCACGGGCGGCTACACCTTC	-	few	TRBJ1-2	TRBV1
CASSERVTHLEYEQYF	TGTGCCAGCAGTGAAAGAGTGACACACCTTGAGTACGAGCAGTACTTC	-	-	TRBJ2-7	TRBV25-1
CASSKDYTGELFF	TGTGCCAGCAGTAAGGATTACACCGGGGAGCTGTTTTTT	-	large	TRBJ2-2	TRBV9
CASGRGVAEQFF	TGTGCCAGTGGTCGGGGGGTGGCTGAGCAGTTCTTC	TRBD2	-	TRBJ2-1	TRBV19
CASSQEPYGYEQYF	TGCGCCAGCAGCCAAGAACCATATGGATACGAGCAGTACTTC	-	-	TRBJ2-7	TRBV4-1
CASSQGGQGVTEAFF	TGCGCCAGCAGCCAAGGGGGACAGGGGGTTACTGAAGCTTTCTTT	TRBD1	-	TRBJ1-1	TRBV4-1
CASSQGGQQETQYF	TGCGCCAGCAGCCAAGGGGGACAGCAAGAGACCCAGTACTTC	-	-	TRBJ2-5	TRBV1
CASTTTHRGSYEQYF	TGTGCCAGCACCACAACCCACAGGGGCAGCTACGAGCAGTACTTC	TRBD1	-	TRBJ2-7	TRBV19